This TCR beta chain was found in a study of T cells in Graves' hyperthyroidism and ophthalmopathy. Whole-study findings and limits: A model built on 13 V-J features separated ophthalmopathy from stable hyperthyroidism.

Regions amplified from RNA transcripts were the TCR beta CDR3 regions. A first-round RT-PCR of the TCR CDR3 used the HTBI primer set. MiXCR was run by TCRdb on the multiplex PCR reads, yielding one entry per CDR3 protein. This sample carries more than 300,000 distinct CDR3 sequences, approximately 17% of them seen once, and the ten largest clones take 34%. This clonotype was observed a few times. Its target is unknown. Any patient presenting with uncontrolled infection, other autoimmune disease, pregnancy or lactation was left out. Isolation of PBMCs was performed on around 9.3 ml fresh peripheral blood. The sample was blood. The source is a woman aged 30 to 39 with Graves' hyperthyroidism that later progressed to Graves' ophthalmopathy.

The CDR3 nucleotides are TGTGCCAGTAGTATGTGGGCTAGCGGGGGGTCCTACAATGAGCAGTTCTTC. It is translated as CASSMWASGGSYNEQFF. The rearrangement joins TRBV19 to TRBJ2-1, with 11 nucleotides matching TRBD2. Germline CDR1 reads LNHDA; CDR2 reads SQIVND (reference sequence). The CDR3 has 17 amino acids. Losses at the gene ends were 3 bases for V and 1 base for J; bases not matched to a gene: 5.